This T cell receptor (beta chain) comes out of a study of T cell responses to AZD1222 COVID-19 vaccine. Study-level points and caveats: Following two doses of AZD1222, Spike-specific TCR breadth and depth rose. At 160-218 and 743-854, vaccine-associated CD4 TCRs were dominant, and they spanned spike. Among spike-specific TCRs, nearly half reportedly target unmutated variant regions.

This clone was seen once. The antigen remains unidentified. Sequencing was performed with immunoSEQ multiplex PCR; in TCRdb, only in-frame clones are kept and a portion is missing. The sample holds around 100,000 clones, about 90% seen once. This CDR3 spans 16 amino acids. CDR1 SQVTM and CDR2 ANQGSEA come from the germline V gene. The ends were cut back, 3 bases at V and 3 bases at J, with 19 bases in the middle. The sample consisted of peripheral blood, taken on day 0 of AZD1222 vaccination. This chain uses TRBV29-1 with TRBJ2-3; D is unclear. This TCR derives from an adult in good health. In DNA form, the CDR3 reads TGCAGCGTTGATTCCCTTCTAGGCATCCGAACAGATACGCAGTATTTT. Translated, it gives CSVDSLLGIRTDTQYF.